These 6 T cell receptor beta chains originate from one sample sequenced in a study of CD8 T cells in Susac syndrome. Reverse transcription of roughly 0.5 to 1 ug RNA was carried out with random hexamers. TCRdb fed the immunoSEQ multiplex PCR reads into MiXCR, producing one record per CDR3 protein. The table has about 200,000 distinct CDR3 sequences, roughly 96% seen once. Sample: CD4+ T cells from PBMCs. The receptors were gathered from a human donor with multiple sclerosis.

This CDR3 reads CASSSPTPPGTGVQTQYF. CDR3 nucleotide sequence: TGCGCCAGCAGCTCCCCAACCCCACCCGGGACAGGGGTGCAGACCCAGTACTTC. V usage is TRBV5-1 and J usage is TRBJ2-5, with TRBD1 identical over 10 bases. CDR1 is SGHRS, CDR2 YFSETQ, per germline. J was trimmed by 6 bases and V by 3 bases; bases with no gene match: 17. This CDR3 is built from 18 residues.

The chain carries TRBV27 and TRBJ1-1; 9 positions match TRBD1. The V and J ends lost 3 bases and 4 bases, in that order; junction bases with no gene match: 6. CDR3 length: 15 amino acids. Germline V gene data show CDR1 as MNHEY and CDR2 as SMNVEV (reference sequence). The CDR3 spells CASSFTTGGGTEAFF. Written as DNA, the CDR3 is TGTGCCAGCAGTTTTACCACAGGGGGCGGCACTGAAGCTTTCTTT.

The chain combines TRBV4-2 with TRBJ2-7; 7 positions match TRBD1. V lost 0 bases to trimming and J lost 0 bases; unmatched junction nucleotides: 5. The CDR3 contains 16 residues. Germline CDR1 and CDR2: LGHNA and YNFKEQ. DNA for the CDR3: TGTGCCAGCAGCCAAGATTGGGGACAGAGCTCCTACGAGCAGTACTTC. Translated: CASSQDWGQSSYEQYF.

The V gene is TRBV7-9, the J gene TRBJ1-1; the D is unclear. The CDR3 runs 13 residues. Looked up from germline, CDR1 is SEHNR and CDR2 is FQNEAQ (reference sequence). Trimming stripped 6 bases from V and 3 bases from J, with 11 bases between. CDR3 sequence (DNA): TGTGCCAGCAGGGACCTGGAGGACACTGAAGCTTTCTTT. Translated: CASRDLEDTEAFF.

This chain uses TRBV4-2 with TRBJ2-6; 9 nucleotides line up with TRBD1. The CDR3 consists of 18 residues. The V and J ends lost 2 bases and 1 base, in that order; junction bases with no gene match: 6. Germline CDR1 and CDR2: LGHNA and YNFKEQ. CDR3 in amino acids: CASSQTGTGRSGANVLTF. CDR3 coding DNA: TGTGCCAGCAGCCAAACCGGGACAGGGAGGTCTGGGGCCAACGTCCTGACTTTC.

The CDR3 region is CASRGFGGIGGYTF. The CDR3 DNA is TGTGCCAGCAGGGGGTTCGGGGGGATAGGTGGCTACACCTTC. The genes are TRBV6-5 and TRBJ1-2; possibly TRBD1 for D (5 bases). CDR3 length: 14 residues. V dropped 6 bases and J dropped 7 bases, with 18 bases sitting between them. Germline CDR1 reads MNHEY; CDR2 reads SVGAGI.